This TCR beta chain was recorded in a study of T cells in Graves' hyperthyroidism and ophthalmopathy. Study details: Peripheral blood draws took place at initial diagnosis, ahead of any treatment.

The CDR3 sequence is 18 residues long. The ends lost 8 bases at V and 0 bases at J; junction bases unmatched: 15. CDR1 MNHNS and CDR2 SASEGT come from the germline V gene. There were TCR beta CDR3 regions amplified from RNA transcripts. RT-PCR in the first round (using the HTBI primer set) targeted the TCR CDR3. Using its own MiXCR run on the multiplex PCR reads, TCRdb lists one record per CDR3 protein. The data show under 350,000 distinct CDR3 sequences, 13% seen once. Patients aged 18 to 65 had newly diagnosed hyperthyroidism of under 2 months' duration. Uncontrolled infections, other autoimmune diseases, pregnancy or lactation led to exclusion of patients. PBMCs came from 9 to 10 ml fresh peripheral blood.

The V call is TRBV6-1, the J call TRBJ1-5; 8 bases agree with TRBD1. The clonotype was recovered from a woman aged 30 to 39 with Graves' hyperthyroidism that later progressed to Graves' ophthalmopathy. Specimen: blood. CDR3 residues: CASSYRAGGPYSNQPQHF. CDR3 sequence (DNA): TGTGCCAGCTCTTATCGGGCAGGGGGCCCATATAGCAATCAGCCCCAGCATTTT.